This T cell receptor beta chain was identified during a study of blood T cell repertoires in COVID-19. With 1 base removed from V and 8 bases from J, the gap between germline ends came to 4 bases. CDR3 length: 12 residues. Per germline, CDR1 SGHDT and CDR2 YYEEEE. Method: immunoSEQ multiplex PCR; TCRdb's copy keeps in-frame clones and lacks some. The table shows 200,000 to 250,000 clones, with around four fifths occurring only once. For this clone: The sample contains more than one DNA sequence encoding this CDR3.

V gene TRBV5-6 combines with J gene TRBJ1-6, with D unresolved. This TCR was recovered from a young man with active or convalescent COVID-19. Sequencing used peripheral blood. In DNA, the CDR3 is TGTGCCAGCAGCTTGCGAGATTCACCCCTCCACTTT. Residues: CASSLRDSPLHF.